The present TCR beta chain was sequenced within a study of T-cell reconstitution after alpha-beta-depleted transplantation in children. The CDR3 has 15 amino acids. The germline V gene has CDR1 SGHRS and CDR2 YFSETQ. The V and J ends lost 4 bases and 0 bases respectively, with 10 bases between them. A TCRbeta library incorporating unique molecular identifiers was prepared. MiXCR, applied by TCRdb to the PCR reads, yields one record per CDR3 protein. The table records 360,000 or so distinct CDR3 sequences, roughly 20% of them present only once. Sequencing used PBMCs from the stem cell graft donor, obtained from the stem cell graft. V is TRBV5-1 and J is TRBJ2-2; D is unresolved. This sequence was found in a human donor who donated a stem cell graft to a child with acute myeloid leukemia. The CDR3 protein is CASSPDPTNTGELFF. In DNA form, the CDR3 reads TGCGCCAGCAGCCCGGACCCTACGAACACCGGGGAGCTGTTTTTT. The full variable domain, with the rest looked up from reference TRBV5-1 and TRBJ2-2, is KAGVTQTPRYLIKTRGQQVTLSCSPISGHRSVSWYQQTPGQGLQFLFEYFSETQRNKGNFPGRFSGRQFSNSRSEMNVSTLELGDSALYLCASSPDPTNTGELFFGEGSRLTVL.